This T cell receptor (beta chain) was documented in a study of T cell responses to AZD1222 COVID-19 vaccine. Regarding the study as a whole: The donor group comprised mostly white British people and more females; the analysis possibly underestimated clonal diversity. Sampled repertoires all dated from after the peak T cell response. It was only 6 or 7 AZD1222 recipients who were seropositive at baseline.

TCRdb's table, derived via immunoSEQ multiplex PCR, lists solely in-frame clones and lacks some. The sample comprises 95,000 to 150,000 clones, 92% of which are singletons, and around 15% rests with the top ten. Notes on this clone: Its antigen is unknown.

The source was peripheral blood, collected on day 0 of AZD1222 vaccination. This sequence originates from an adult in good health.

The CDR3 region is CASSYLDGELFF. The CDR3 DNA is TGTGCCAGCAGCTACCTAGATGGGGAGCTGTTTTTT. The gene calls are TRBV7-9 and TRBJ2-2; D is ambiguous. V was pared by 4 bases and J by 8 bases, with 8 bases between. This CDR3 region has 12 residues. Germline CDR1 and CDR2: SEHNR and FQNEAQ (reference sequence).